This entry is about one TCR beta chain. Its antigen is as yet unknown. V gave up 4 bases and J gave up 2 bases, with 12 bases separating them. Germline V gene lookup returns CDR1 SGHNT and CDR2 YYREEE (reference sequence). This CDR3 has 14 amino acids. The assay was immunoSEQ multiplex PCR, and TCRdb's table has in-frame clones only and misses some. The sample consists of around 56,000 clones, roughly 89% of them appearing once. This sample stems from a study of cytomegalovirus exposure and HLA in healthy donors. Study outcomes and limitations: Subsequent analysis of the approximately 110 validation repertoires found a tendency for first-cohort TCR clusters to co-occur. It was confirmed in vitro that a few of the CMV-associated chains were specific for CMV antigens. TCR beta chains numbering 164 were designated cytomegalovirus-associated.

The chain carries TRBV5-4 and TRBJ1-2; TRBD1 might be the D (5 bases). The source material was PBMCs. The clonotype originates from a woman under 30 in good health and CMV-seronegative. The DNA of the CDR3 is TGTGCCAGCAGCAATGCCGGGGGGAACTATGGCTACACCTTC. Its protein is CASSNAGGNYGYTF.